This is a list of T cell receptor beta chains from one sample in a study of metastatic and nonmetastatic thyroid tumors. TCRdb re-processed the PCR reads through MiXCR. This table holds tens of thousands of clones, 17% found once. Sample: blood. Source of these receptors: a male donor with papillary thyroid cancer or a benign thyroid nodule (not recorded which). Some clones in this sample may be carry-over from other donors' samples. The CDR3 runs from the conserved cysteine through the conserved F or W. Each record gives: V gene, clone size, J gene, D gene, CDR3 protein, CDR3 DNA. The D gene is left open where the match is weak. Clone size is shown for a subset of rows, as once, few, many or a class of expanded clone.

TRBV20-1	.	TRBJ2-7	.	CSAPTGATYEQYF	TGCAGTGCTCCAACCGGCGCAACCTACGAGCAGTACTTC
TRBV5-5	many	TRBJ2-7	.	CASSLGPMTYEQYF	TGTGCCAGCAGCTTGGGACCGATGACCTACGAGCAGTACTTC
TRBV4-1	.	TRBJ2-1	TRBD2	CASRHREASYNEQFF	TGCGCCAGCAGACACCGGGAGGCCTCCTACAATGAGCAGTTCTTC
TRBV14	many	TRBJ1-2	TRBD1	CASSHQPGQLLTNYGYTF	TGTGCCAGCAGCCACCAACCGGGACAGTTGCTCACTAACTATGGCTACACCTTC
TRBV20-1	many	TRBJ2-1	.	CSARDPTGLRNNEQFF	TGCAGTGCTAGAGATCCGACAGGACTAAGGAACAATGAGCAGTTCTTC
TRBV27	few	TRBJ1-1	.	CASSLSRVAGTEAFF	TGTGCCAGCAGTTTATCCAGAGTTGCGGGCACTGAAGCTTTCTTT
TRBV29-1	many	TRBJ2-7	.	CSVLAGYEQYF	TGCAGCGTTTTAGCAGGGTACGAGCAGTACTTC
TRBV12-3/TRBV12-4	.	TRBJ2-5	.	CASSLVGETQYF	TGTGCCAGCAGTTTAGTGGGGGAGACCCAGTACTTC
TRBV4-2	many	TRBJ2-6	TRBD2	CASSQDGRGTGANVLTF	TGTGCCAGCAGCCAAGATGGGAGGGGAACTGGGGCCAACGTCCTGACTTTC
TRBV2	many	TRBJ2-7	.	CASSERGGGPAYEQYF	TGTGCCAGCAGTGAAAGGGGAGGCGGGCCCGCCTACGAGCAGTACTTC
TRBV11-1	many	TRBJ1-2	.	CASSLGALRVNYGYTF	TGTGCCAGCAGCTTAGGGGCCCTTCGGGTGAACTATGGCTACACCTTC
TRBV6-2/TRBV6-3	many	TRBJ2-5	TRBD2	CASTSGNKAQYF	TGTGCCAGCACTAGCGGGAATAAAGCCCAGTACTTC
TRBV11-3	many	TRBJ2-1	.	CASSPPSFSSYNEQFF	TGTGCCAGCAGCCCCCCATCGTTTAGCTCCTACAATGAGCAGTTCTTC
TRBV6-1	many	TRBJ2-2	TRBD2	CASWRGSGELFF	TGTGCCAGCTGGCGGGGGTCCGGGGAGCTGTTTTTT
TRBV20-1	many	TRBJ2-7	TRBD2	CSASPSGTRISEQYF	TGCAGTGCTAGCCCTAGCGGGACCCGTATATCCGAGCAGTACTTC
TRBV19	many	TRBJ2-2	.	CASSPGERRGDTGELFF	TGTGCCAGTAGTCCGGGTGAGCGCAGGGGGGACACCGGGGAGCTGTTTTTT
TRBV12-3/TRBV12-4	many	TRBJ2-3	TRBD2	CASSTSGRASTDTQYF	TGTGCCAGCAGCACTAGCGGGAGAGCTAGCACAGATACGCAGTATTTT
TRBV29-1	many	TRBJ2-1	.	CSVARVEYNEQFF	TGCAGCGTTGCCAGGGTTGAATACAATGAGCAGTTCTTC
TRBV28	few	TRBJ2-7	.	CASSLSKGRLYEQYF	TGTGCCAGCAGCTTATCAAAGGGAAGACTCTACGAGCAGTACTTC
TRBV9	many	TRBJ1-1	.	CASSVVSRGNTEAFF	TGTGCCAGCAGCGTAGTTTCCCGGGGGAACACTGAAGCTTTCTTT
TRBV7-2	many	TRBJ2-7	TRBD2	CASSAAGGPLYEQYF	TGTGCCAGCTCGGCGGCGGGAGGGCCTCTGTACGAGCAGTACTTC
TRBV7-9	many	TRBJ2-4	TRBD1	CASSLERGLRYIQYF	TGTGCCAGCAGCTTAGAAAGGGGGCTAAGGTACATTCAGTACTTC
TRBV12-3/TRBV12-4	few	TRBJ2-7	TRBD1	CASSFWIPGQGPLSEQYF	TGTGCCAGCAGTTTTTGGATACCGGGACAGGGGCCATTGAGCGAGCAGTACTTC
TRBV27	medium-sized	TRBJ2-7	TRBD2	CASKAGVTHEQYF	TGTGCCAGCAAAGCGGGAGTTACCCACGAGCAGTACTTC
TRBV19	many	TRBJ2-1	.	CASSLFSTRMSNNEQFF	TGTGCCAGTAGCCTCTTTTCTACTAGAATGTCGAACAATGAGCAGTTCTTC
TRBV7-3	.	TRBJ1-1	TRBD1	CASSLSGGLAEAFF	TGTGCCAGCAGCTTATCAGGGGGCCTGGCTGAAGCTTTCTTT
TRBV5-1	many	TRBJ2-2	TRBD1	CARGQDLNTGELFF	TGCGCCAGAGGACAGGACCTGAACACCGGGGAGCTGTTTTTT
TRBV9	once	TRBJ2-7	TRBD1	CASSPQGQIMPYEQYF	TGTGCCAGCAGCCCACAGGGGCAGATAATGCCCTACGAGCAGTACTTC
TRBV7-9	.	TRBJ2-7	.	CASSGRTSSFDEQYF	TGTGCCAGCAGCGGTCGAACTAGTTCGTTTGACGAGCAGTACTTC
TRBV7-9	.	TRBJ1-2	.	CASSLAGTYCYTF	TGTGCCAGCAGCTTAGCAGGGACCTATTGCTACACCTTC
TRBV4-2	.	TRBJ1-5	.	CASSQNQGSNQPQHF	TGTGCCAGCAGTCAAAATCAGGGTAGCAATCAGCCCCAGCATTTT
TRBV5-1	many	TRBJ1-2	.	CASTPRSDWTPGRGYTF	TGCGCCAGCACTCCTCGATCGGATTGGACTCCAGGGCGTGGCTACACCTTC
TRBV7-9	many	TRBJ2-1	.	CASSVGPNNEQFF	TGTGCCAGCAGCGTGGGGCCTAACAATGAGCAGTTCTTC
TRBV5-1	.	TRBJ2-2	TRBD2	CASSQTGLAYTGELFF	TGCGCCAGCAGCCAAACGGGACTAGCGTACACCGGGGAGCTGTTTTTT
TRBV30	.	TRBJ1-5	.	CAWDHNRGQPQHF	TGTGCCTGGGACCACAATCGGGGACAGCCCCAGCATTTT
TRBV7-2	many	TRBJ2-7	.	CASSLGVNSYEQYF	TGTGCCAGCAGCTTAGGGGTGAACTCCTACGAGCAGTACTTC
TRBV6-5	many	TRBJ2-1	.	CASSYNSGSRYNEQFF	TGTGCCAGCAGTTACAATTCGGGGTCCCGTTACAATGAGCAGTTCTTC
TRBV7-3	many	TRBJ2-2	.	CASSLGQGKNTGELFF	TGTGCCAGCAGCTTAGGGCAGGGCAAGAACACCGGGGAGCTGTTTTTT
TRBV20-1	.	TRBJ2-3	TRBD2	CSARDPGSGGGLLDTQYF	TGCAGTGCTAGGGACCCGGGTAGCGGGGGGGGACTTCTGGATACGCAGTATTTT
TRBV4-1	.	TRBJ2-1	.	CASGQESRGRNEQFF	TGCGCCAGCGGCCAAGAATCCAGGGGTCGCAATGAGCAGTTCTTC
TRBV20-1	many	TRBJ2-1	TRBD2	CILLAGGPHNEQFF	TGCATATTACTAGCGGGAGGGCCCCACAATGAGCAGTTCTTC
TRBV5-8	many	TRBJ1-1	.	CASSTWTDMNTEAFF	TGTGCCAGCAGCACCTGGACAGACATGAACACTGAAGCTTTCTTT
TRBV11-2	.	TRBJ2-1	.	CAISLGHEHFF	TGTGCCATCAGCTTAGGGCACGAGCATTTCTTC
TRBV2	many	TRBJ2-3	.	CASSEADGDTQYF	TGTGCCAGCAGTGAAGCCGACGGGGATACGCAGTATTTT
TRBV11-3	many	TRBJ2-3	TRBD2	CASNPGVGLARWEDTQYF	TGTGCCAGCAACCCAGGTGTGGGACTAGCAAGGTGGGAAGATACGCAGTATTTT
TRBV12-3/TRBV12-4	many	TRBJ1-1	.	CASSFSARSQGWTEAFF	TGTGCCAGCAGTTTTTCAGCCCGCTCTCAAGGATGGACTGAAGCTTTCTTT
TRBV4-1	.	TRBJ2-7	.	CASSLNPLWGESYEQYF	TGCGCCAGCAGCCTCAATCCTTTGTGGGGAGAATCCTACGAGCAGTACTTC